These 30 T cell receptor beta chains came from one sample sequenced in a study of T-cell reconstitution after alpha-beta-depleted transplantation in children. Researchers prepared the TCRbeta library using unique molecular identifiers, the study reports. TCRdb redid the calling of the PCR reads with MiXCR, one entry per CDR3 protein. The sample carries around 450,000 distinct CDR3 sequences, over 40% recorded once. The sequences come from PBMCs, collected before TCRalphabeta/CD19-depleted stem cell transplant. The source of these receptors is a girl aged 2-10 years with aplastic anemia, due to receive a stem cell transplant.

There are many counts of this clonotype. V is TRBV7-9 and J is TRBJ2-2, with 7 bases fitting TRBD1. This CDR3 contains 15 residues. CDR1 is SEHNR and CDR2 is FQNEAQ in the germline V gene (reference sequence). The V and J ends lost 5 bases and 3 bases, in that order; junction bases with no gene match: 6. CDR3 in amino acids: CASSTRDRDTGELFF. The DNA for the CDR3 is TGTGCCAGCAGCACCCGGGACAGAGACACCGGGGAGCTGTTTTTT.

At least ten counts were recorded for this clonotype. The chain carries TRBV7-9 and TRBJ1-2; possibly TRBD1 for D (5 bases). The CDR3 has 14 amino acids. V lost 5 bases and J 5 bases, leaving 15 bases between the germline ends. CDR1 and CDR2 (germline): SEHNR, FQNEAQ (reference sequence). The CDR3 DNA is TGTGCCAGCAGCCCTGACGCGGGGGGGTATGGCTACACCTTC. Encoded protein: CASSPDAGGYGYTF. Drawing the rest from reference TRBV7-9 and TRBJ1-2, the complete variable domain is DTGVSQNPRHKITKRGQNVTFRCDPISEHNRLYWYRQTLGQGPEFLTYFQNEAQLEKSRLLSDRFSAERPKGSFSTLEIQRTEQGDSAMYLCASSPDAGGYGYTFGSGTRLTVV.

Many counts were recorded for this clonotype. CDR3 amino acids: CASSYLAGGYNEQFF. In DNA, the CDR3 is TGCGCCAGCAGCTACCTAGCGGGAGGTTACAATGAGCAGTTCTTC. The gene calls are TRBV5-1 and TRBJ2-1, with 11 bases aligning to TRBD2. Germline-derived CDR1 and CDR2 are SGHRS and YFSETQ. This CDR3 is built from 15 residues. Trimming took 3 bases from V and 4 from J; bases not matched to a gene: 3.

The chain recombines TRBV20-1 with TRBJ2-1, with TRBD2 matching 8 bases. CDR1 DFQATT and CDR2 SNEGSKA come from the germline V gene (reference sequence). This CDR3 is 12 amino acids long. The chain's CDR3 is CSLGTSGVEQFF. DNA for the CDR3: TGCAGCCTGGGCACTAGCGGAGTTGAGCAGTTCTTC.

This clonotype was seen repeatedly, ten times or more. V gene TRBV27 combines with J gene TRBJ2-2, with D possibly called TRBD1 or TRBD2 (5 bases each). CDR1 is MNHEY, CDR2 SMNVEV, per germline (reference sequence). The CDR3 loop spans 15 amino acids. V gave up 2 bases and J gave up 1 base, with 8 bases separating them. CDR3 nucleotide sequence: TGTGCCAGCAGTTTAGGGACGGTGAACACCGGGGAGCTGTTTTTT. Its translation is CASSLGTVNTGELFF.

This clonotype was counted a few times. V usage is TRBV7-8 and J usage is TRBJ2-3; 9 nucleotides agree with TRBD2. Germline V CDR1 and CDR2: SGHVS, FQNEAQ. The ends lost 5 bases at V and 0 bases at J; junction bases unmatched: 9. The CDR3 length is 17 residues. CDR3 sequence (DNA): TGTGCCAGCAGCCCCCGCGCGGGAGGGCCTAGCACAGATACGCAGTATTTT. Translating gives CASSPRAGGPSTDTQYF.

This clonotype was seen only a few times. The chain links TRBV28 to TRBJ2-1, with 10 bases fitting TRBD2. V lost 3 bases, J lost 4 bases, and 6 bases stayed unmatched. CDR3 size: 16 residues. Germline lookup yields CDR1 MDHEN and CDR2 SYDVKM. Here the CDR3 DNA reads TGTGCCAGCAGTTTGGAGGGACTAGCGTATTACAATGAGCAGTTCTTC. Translating it yields CASSLEGLAYYNEQFF.

This rearrangement joins TRBV29-1 to TRBJ2-7; D is possibly TRBD2 (5 bases). This CDR3 has 14 residues. V was clipped by 3 bases and J by 0 bases, with 12 bases between them. Germline CDR1 is SQVTM and CDR2 is ANQGSEA. As DNA, the CDR3 is TGCAGCGTTGAGGGCGGAGGAAGCTCCTACGAGCAGTACTTC. Protein: CSVEGGGSSYEQYF.

This clonotype was recorded many times. This chain links TRBV7-2 with TRBJ2-1, with TRBD2 matching over 8 bases. J gave up 5 bases and V 4 bases, and 7 bases lay outside the gene matches. The CDR3 is made up of 15 amino acids. CDR1 is SGHTA, CDR2 FQGNSA, per germline. CDR3 loop: CASSSRTSRHNEQFF. DNA of the CDR3: TGTGCCAGCAGCTCACGGACTAGCCGACACAATGAGCAGTTCTTC.

V and J are TRBV6-2 or TRBV6-3 and TRBJ2-7; 8 bases fit TRBD2. Germline CDR1 and CDR2: MNHEY and SVGEGT. The CDR3 covers 12 residues. V dropped 11 bases and J dropped 7; count of bases not matched to a gene: 10. CDR3 loop: CASGGPLREQYF. DNA for the CDR3: TGTGCCTCGGGAGGGCCTCTAAGAGAGCAGTACTTC.

The V gene is TRBV7-9, the J gene TRBJ2-2; TRBD1 matches at 8 bases. The CDR3 is 16 residues long. Germline lookup yields CDR1 SEHNR and CDR2 FQNEAQ (reference sequence). The J segment lost 6 bases and the V segment lost 5 bases, leaving 11 bases of the junction unmatched. CDR3 in DNA: TGTGCCAGCAGCGCCGTCAGGGGGCGATCCCCCGGGGAGCTGTTTTTT. This sequence encodes CASSAVRGRSPGELFF.

The rearrangement uses TRBV15 and TRBJ1-1, with 11 nucleotides matching TRBD1. The CDR3 length is 14 residues. Germline trimming cut 1 base from V and 10 bases from J; bases unmatched to any gene: 5. Germline CDR1 reads LNHNV; CDR2 reads YYDKDF (reference sequence). The CDR3 sequence is CATSRGGTGGLAFF. The CDR3 DNA follows: TGTGCCACCAGCAGAGGAGGGACAGGGGGTTTAGCTTTCTTT.

Written as DNA, the CDR3 is TGTGCCAGCAGCGTAATAGCCTCCACCGGGGAGCTGTTTTTT. It translates to CASSVIASTGELFF. The chain couples TRBV9 to TRBJ2-2; the D is unclear. The V end lost 1 base, the J end lost 4 bases, and 8 bases lay between the germline ends. This CDR3 has 14 amino acids. Per germline, CDR1 SGDLS and CDR2 YYNGEE.

The sample holds a few counts of this clonotype. This chain joins TRBV24-1 and TRBJ2-4; possible D gene TRBD2, 6 bases. The CDR3 spans 15 residues. Germline CDR1 is KGHDR and CDR2 is SFDVKD. Trimming took off 7 bases at V and 1 base at J, with 13 bases between the two ends. The CDR3 loop is CATRVGGAAKNIQYF. CDR3 DNA: TGTGCCACCAGAGTTGGAGGGGCGGCCAAAAACATTCAGTACTTC.

The rearrangement uses TRBV6-6 and TRBJ2-6; D gene uncertain. V lost 8 bases to trimming and J lost 6 bases, with 5 bases between them. Germline CDR1 and CDR2: MNHNY and SVGAGI (reference sequence). The CDR3 contains 11 residues. The CDR3 reads CASGPANVLTF. CDR3 sequence (DNA): TGTGCCAGCGGCCCGGCCAACGTCCTGACTTTC.

The chain combines TRBV20-1 with TRBJ2-7; D call uncertain. V gave up 0 bases and J gave up 0 bases, with 12 bases separating them. In germline, CDR1 is DFQATT, CDR2 SNEGSKA (reference sequence). The CDR3 consists of 15 residues. DNA of the CDR3: TGCAGTGCTAGAGATGGCAGACTGAGCTCCTACGAGCAGTACTTC. This gives the protein CSARDGRLSSYEQYF.

The count of this clonotype is one. The chain is built from TRBV6-5 and TRBJ2-7; D unresolved. Germline loops: CDR1 MNHEY, CDR2 SVGAGI. Trimming left V 0 bases short and J 7 bases short, with 16 bases between. The CDR3 covers 15 residues. The CDR3 protein is CASSYSQLGNGEQYF. The CDR3 DNA reads as TGTGCCAGCAGTTACTCGCAACTCGGAAATGGAGAGCAGTACTTC.

The chain carries TRBV7-8 and TRBJ2-3; 12 positions agree with TRBD1. The CDR3 has 16 amino acids. CDR1 and CDR2 (germline): SGHVS, FQNEAQ. V lost 5 bases and J lost 5; bases outside the gene matches: 8. CDR3 DNA: TGTGCCAGCAGCAAAACGGGACAGGGGGCGGAAGATACGCAGTATTTT. Protein: CASSKTGQGAEDTQYF.

This clonotype was counted only a few times. The chain carries TRBV6-1 and TRBJ1-2; D is perhaps TRBD1 (5 bases). The CDR3 consists of 14 residues. V lost 7 bases and J 3 bases, leaving 15 bases between the germline ends. CDR1 MNHNS and CDR2 SASEGT come from the germline V gene. In DNA form, the CDR3 reads TGTGCCAGCACGCTGAGGGGCGCGGACTATGGCTACACCTTC. Translation: CASTLRGADYGYTF.

This clonotype was seen at least ten times. The rearrangement joins TRBV7-2 to TRBJ1-1, with a possible D match to TRBD1 (6 bases). The CDR3 runs 16 residues. Germline loops: CDR1 SGHTA, CDR2 FQGNSA. The ends were cut back, 1 base at V and 1 base at J, with 13 bases in the middle. The CDR3 protein is CASSLVWGASNTEAFF. The DNA for the CDR3 is TGTGCCAGCAGCTTAGTCTGGGGGGCCTCGAACACTGAAGCTTTCTTT.

The CDR3 coding sequence is TGCGCCAGCAGCCATTATCAGTCTGAAGCTTTCTTT. This gives the protein CASSHYQSEAFF. V is TRBV4-1 and J is TRBJ1-1; D ambiguous. V was cut by 3 bases and J by 6 bases, with 8 bases left in between. CDR3 size: 12 residues. From germline, CDR1 is MGHRA and CDR2 YSYEKL.

This clonotype has a count of ten or more. The chain carries TRBV29-1 and TRBJ2-1; D may be TRBD1 (6 bases). Germline V gives CDR1 SQVTM, CDR2 ANQGSEA. V lost 1 base to trimming and J lost 10 bases, with 23 bases between them. The CDR3 is 16 residues long. DNA of the CDR3: TGCAGCGTTGAAGGGGGGTGGATGCAGGGGCCGGGGGAGCAGTTCTTC. It codes for CSVEGGWMQGPGEQFF.

In its sample, this clonotype was seen a few times. This chain connects TRBV6-1 to TRBJ1-1, with D possibly being TRBD1 (5 bases). The CDR3 is made up of 15 amino acids. Germline assignment: CDR1 MNHNS and CDR2 SASEGT. V was clipped by 8 bases and J by 3 bases, with 19 bases between them. The CDR3 DNA follows: TGTGCCAGCGTCCTCCAAGGTGGAGGGGACACTGAAGCTTTCTTT. It specifies CASVLQGGGDTEAFF.

This clonotype was picked up many times. The CDR3 DNA sequence: TGTGCCAGCAGCCAAGAAGTACAGAGCAATCAGCCCCAGCATTTT. As protein: CASSQEVQSNQPQHF. J is TRBJ1-5 and V is TRBV3-1; D is undetermined. Trimming shortened V by 0 bases and J by 1 base, and 7 bases separated the two germline ends. This CDR3 spans 15 amino acids. The germline gives CDR1 LGHDT, CDR2 YNNKEL (reference sequence).

This clonotype occurred once. This chain links TRBV24-1 with TRBJ2-1; 9 bases match TRBD1. Germline V gene sequence: CDR1 KGHDR, CDR2 SFDVKD. The CDR3 has 15 residues. V lost 0 bases and J lost 10; bases outside the gene matches: 6. In nucleotides, the CDR3 is TGTGCCACCAGTGATTTGACGACAGGGGGTGCGGAGCAGTTCTTC. It yields the protein CATSDLTTGGAEQFF.

This clonotype was seen ten or more times. This chain connects TRBV7-2 to TRBJ2-7; D is ambiguous. The CDR3 loop spans 12 amino acids. Trimming pared 2 bases from V and 6 bases from J, leaving 8 bases between. Germline V lookup: CDR1 SGHTA, CDR2 FQGNSA. CDR3 coding DNA: TGTGCCAGCAGCTTAAGATCGCCCGAGCAGTACTTC. This encodes CASSLRSPEQYF.

As concerns this clonotype: Possible read error: a much larger clone is one base away. This chain links TRBV20-1 with TRBJ2-1; 7 positions agree with TRBD2. The CDR3 runs 15 residues. Germline CDR1 reads DFQATT; CDR2 reads SNEGSKA (reference sequence). V shed 4 bases, J shed 5 bases, and the junction held 11 bases outside the gene matches. DNA of the CDR3: TGCAGTGCTAATGAGGCGGGAGTAAGGGACAATGAGCAGTTCTTC. Amino acids: CSANEAGVRDNEQFF.

The chain employs TRBV5-1 and TRBJ2-7; D is tentatively TRBD1 or TRBD2 (5 bases each). CDR3 length equals 15 residues. Germline CDR1 reads SGHRS; CDR2 reads YFSETQ. V was shortened by 0 bases and J by 4 bases, with 14 bases between the two germline ends. The DNA for the CDR3 is TGCGCCAGCAGCTTGGATCGGGGCACGGGATACGAGCAGTACTTC. Its translation is CASSLDRGTGYEQYF.

The chain couples TRBV5-1 to TRBJ2-6; 10 bases are shared with TRBD1. J was trimmed by 4 bases and V by 0 bases; bases with no gene match: 10. Germline assignment: CDR1 SGHRS and CDR2 YFSETQ. The CDR3 is made up of 19 amino acids. The CDR3 is CASSLAMTGGAAGANVLTF. CDR3 nucleotides: TGCGCCAGCAGCTTGGCCATGACAGGGGGCGCGGCCGGGGCCAACGTCCTGACTTTC.

The sample holds a few counts of this clonotype. The chain is built from TRBV7-8 and TRBJ2-5; 8 bases fit TRBD1. J was trimmed by 2 bases and V by 5 bases; bases with no gene match: 4. This CDR3 comprises 14 residues. Looked up from germline, CDR1 is SGHVS and CDR2 is FQNEAQ. The CDR3 loop reads CASSHTGGQETQYF. The CDR3 bases are TGTGCCAGCAGCCACACAGGGGGTCAAGAGACCCAGTACTTC.